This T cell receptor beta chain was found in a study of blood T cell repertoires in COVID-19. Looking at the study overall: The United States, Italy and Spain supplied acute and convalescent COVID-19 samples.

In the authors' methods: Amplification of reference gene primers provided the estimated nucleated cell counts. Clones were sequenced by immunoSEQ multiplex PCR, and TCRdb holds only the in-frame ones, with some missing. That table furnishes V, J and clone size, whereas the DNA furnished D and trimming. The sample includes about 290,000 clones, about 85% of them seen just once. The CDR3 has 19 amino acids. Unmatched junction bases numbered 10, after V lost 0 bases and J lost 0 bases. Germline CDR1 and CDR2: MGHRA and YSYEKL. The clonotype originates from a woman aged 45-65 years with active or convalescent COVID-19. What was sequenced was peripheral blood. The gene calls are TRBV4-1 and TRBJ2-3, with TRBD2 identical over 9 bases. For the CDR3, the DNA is TGCGCCAGCAGCCAAGATACCAGGACTAGCGCGATAAGCACAGATACGCAGTATTTT. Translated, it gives CASSQDTRTSAISTDTQYF.